This TCR beta chain was sequenced in a study of blood T cell repertoires in COVID-19. Some clones are missing from TCRdb's copy, which holds only in-frame ones; the method was immunoSEQ multiplex PCR. The sample holds 70,000 or so clones; approximately 80% are singletons and the top ten take around 15%. This CDR3 has 15 amino acids. CDR1 and CDR2 (germline): SGHTA, FQGNSA. V was trimmed by 5 bases and J by 4 bases, leaving 17 bases between them. The chain uses TRBV7-2 and TRBJ1-1; no definite D call. The TCR comes from a human donor in a cohort sampled during active COVID-19. The sequenced sample consisted of peripheral blood. The CDR3 protein is CASSASGSRSTEAFF. The CDR3 DNA is TGTGCCAGCAGCGCCTCCGGGTCCCGTAGCACTGAAGCTTTCTTT.